This T cell receptor beta chain is from a study of lymphopenia after photon versus proton radiotherapy. Regarding this clone: No antigen is known for it.

The V segment lost 8 bases and the J segment 11 bases; nucleotides outside the gene matches: 11. This CDR3 spans 13 amino acids. Germline-derived CDR1 and CDR2 are MNHEY and SVGAGI. Here immunoSEQ multiplex PCR was the method, and the copy in TCRdb shows in-frame clones only, minus some. The sample has over 35,000 clones; about 86% are singletons. General observations from the study: After the lymphocyte nadir, photon-treated repertoires showed oligoclonal expansion, especially of CD8+ Temra cells.

The TCR comes from a woman in her 70s with pancreatic cancer. Some clones in this sample may be carry-over from other donors' samples. This chain links TRBV6-5 with TRBJ1-1; 10 nucleotides agree with TRBD1. The source material was peripheral blood, sampled from a patient treated with proton-based radiotherapy. DNA of the CDR3: TGTGCCAGCCTTGGACAGGGGGTCGGAGGGGCTTTCTTT. Residues: CASLGQGVGGAFF.